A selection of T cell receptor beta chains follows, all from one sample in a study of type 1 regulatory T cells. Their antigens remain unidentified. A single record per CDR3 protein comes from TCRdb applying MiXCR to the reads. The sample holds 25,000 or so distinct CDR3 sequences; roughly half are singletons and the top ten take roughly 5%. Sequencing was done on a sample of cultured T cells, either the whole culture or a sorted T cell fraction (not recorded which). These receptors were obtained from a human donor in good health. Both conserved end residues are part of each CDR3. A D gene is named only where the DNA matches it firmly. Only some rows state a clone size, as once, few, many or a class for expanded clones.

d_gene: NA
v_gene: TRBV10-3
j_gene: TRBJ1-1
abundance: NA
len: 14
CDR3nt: TGTGCCATCAACAAACAGGGCCAGGGCACTGAAGCTTTCTTT
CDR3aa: CAINKQGQGTEAFF

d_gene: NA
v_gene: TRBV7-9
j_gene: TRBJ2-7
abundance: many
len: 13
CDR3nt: TGTGCCAGCAGCTTAGCAGGGGGATACGAGCAGTACTTC
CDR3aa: CASSLAGGYEQYF

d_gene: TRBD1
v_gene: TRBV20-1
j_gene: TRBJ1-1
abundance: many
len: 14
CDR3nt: TGCAGTGCTAGGCCTCACAGGGGGAACACTGAAGCTTTCTTT
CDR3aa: CSARPHRGNTEAFF

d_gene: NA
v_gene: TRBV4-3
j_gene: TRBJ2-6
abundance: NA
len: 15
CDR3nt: TGCGCCAGCAGCCAAGGATTCGCTGGGGCCAACGTCCTGACTTTC
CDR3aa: CASSQGFAGANVLTF

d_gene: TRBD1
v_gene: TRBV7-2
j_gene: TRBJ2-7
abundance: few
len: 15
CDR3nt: TGTGCCAGCAGCCGCCCTGGGACAGGGGTTGGAGAGCAGTACTTC
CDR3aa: CASSRPGTGVGEQYF

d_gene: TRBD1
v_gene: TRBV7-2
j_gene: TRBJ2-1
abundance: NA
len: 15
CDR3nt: TGTGCCGGCAGCAGCACTACAGGGGGATGGAATGAGCAGTTCTTC
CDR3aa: CAGSSTTGGWNEQFF

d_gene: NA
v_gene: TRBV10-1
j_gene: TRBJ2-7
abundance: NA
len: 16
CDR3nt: TGCGCCAGCAGTGAGTCCGCGACTTCTCTAACCTACGAGCAGTACTTC
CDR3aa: CASSESATSLTYEQYF

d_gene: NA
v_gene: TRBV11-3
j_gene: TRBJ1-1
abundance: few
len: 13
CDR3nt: TGTGCCAGCAGCTCAAACGTCGGGGCGAGAGCTTTCTTT
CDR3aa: CASSSNVGARAFF

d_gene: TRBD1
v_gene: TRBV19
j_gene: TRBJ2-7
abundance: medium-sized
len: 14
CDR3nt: TGTGCCAGTAGTAGGGACAGGGTGGACGACGAGCAGTACTTC
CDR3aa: CASSRDRVDDEQYF

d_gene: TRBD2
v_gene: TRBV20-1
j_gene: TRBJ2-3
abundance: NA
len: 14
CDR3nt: TGCAGTGCTAGATGGGGGGGGGGCACAGATACGCAGTATTTT
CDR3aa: CSARWGGGTDTQYF

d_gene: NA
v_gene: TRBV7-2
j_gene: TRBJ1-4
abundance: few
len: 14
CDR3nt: TGTGCCAGCAGCGCAAGCGGGATCAATGAAAAACTGTTTTTT
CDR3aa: CASSASGINEKLFF

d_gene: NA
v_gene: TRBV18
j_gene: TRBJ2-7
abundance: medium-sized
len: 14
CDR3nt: TGTGCCAGCTCACCAGACAGGCGAACCTACGAGCAGTACTTC
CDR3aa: CASSPDRRTYEQYF

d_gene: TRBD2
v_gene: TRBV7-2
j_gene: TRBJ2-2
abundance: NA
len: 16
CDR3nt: TGTGCCAGCAGCCCCCGGGGGGAGCCCCGGGGCGGGGAGCTGTTTTTT
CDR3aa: CASSPRGEPRGGELFF

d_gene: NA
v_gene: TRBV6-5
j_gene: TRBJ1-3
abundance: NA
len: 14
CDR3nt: TGTGCCAGCAGAAAACAGGGAACTGGAAACACCATATATTTT
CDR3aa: CASRKQGTGNTIYF

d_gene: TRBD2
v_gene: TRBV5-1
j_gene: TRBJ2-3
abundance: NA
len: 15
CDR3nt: TGCGCCAGCAGCCCGACGGGGGGAAGTTCAGATACGCAGTATTTT
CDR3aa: CASSPTGGSSDTQYF

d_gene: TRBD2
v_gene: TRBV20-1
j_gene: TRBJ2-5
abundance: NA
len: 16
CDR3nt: TGCAGTGCTGGAGGGGAGGGTGTAGGGGACCAAGAGACCCAGTACTTC
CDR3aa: CSAGGEGVGDQETQYF

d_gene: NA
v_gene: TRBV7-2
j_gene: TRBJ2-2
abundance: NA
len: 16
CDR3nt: TGTGCCAGCAGCTACGGACAGACTCCGACTACCGGGGAGCTGTTTTTT
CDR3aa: CASSYGQTPTTGELFF

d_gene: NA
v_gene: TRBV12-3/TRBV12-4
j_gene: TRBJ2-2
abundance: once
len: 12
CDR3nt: TGTGCCAGCAGGAAGGTAACCGGGGAGCTGTTTTTT
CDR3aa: CASRKVTGELFF

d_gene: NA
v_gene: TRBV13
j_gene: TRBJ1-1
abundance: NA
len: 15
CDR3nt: TGTGCCAGCAGCTTAGGTTCCGGGTTTGGAACTGAAGCTTTCTTT
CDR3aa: CASSLGSGFGTEAFF

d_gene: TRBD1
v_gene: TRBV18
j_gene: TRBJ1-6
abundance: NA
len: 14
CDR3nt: TGTGCCAGCTCACTGGGACAGGATAATTCACCCCTCCACTTT
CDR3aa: CASSLGQDNSPLHF

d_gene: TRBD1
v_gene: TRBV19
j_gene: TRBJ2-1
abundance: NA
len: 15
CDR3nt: TGTGCCAGTAGGGACAGGGTATGGGTTTCGAATGAGCAGTTCTTC
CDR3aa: CASRDRVWVSNEQFF

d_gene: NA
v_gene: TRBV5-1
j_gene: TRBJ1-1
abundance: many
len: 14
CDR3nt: TGCGCCAGCAGCTTGGAAGGGGGATGGACTGAAGCTTTCTTT
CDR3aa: CASSLEGGWTEAFF

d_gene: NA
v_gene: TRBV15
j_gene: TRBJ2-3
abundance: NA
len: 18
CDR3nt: TGTGCCACCAGCAGAGCAGGGGCTAGACCAAGAATAGCAGATACGCAGTATTTT
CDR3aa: CATSRAGARPRIADTQYF

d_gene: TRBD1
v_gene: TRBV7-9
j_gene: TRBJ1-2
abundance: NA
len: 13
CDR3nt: TGTGCCAGCAGCTACGGGACAGGCTATGGCTACACCTTC
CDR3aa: CASSYGTGYGYTF

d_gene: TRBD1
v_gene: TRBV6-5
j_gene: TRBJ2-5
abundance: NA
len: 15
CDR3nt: TGTGCCAGCAGTTACTGGACAGGGTCGGGCGAGACCCAGTACTTC
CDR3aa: CASSYWTGSGETQYF

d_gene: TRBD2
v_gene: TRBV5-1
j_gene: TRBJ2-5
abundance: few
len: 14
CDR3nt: TGCGCCAGCAGCTTGGGACTAGCTGACCGGGCCCAGTACTTC
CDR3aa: CASSLGLADRAQYF

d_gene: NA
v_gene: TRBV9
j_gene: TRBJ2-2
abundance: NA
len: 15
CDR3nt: TGTGCCAGCAGCGTATTTCAGGGATTCGCCGGGGAGCTGTTTTTT
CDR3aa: CASSVFQGFAGELFF

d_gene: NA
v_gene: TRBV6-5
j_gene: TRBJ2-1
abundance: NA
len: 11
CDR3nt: TGTGCCAGCAGTTATTTGCATGAGCAGTTCTTC
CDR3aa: CASSYLHEQFF

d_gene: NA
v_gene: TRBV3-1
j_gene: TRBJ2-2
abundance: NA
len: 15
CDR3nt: TGTGCCAGCAGCCAAGGAGAAGCAGGGGCCGGGGAGCTGTTTTTT
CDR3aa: CASSQGEAGAGELFF

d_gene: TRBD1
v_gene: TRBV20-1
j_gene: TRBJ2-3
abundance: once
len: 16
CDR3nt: TGCAGTGCTCAGCCTTTCCGGCAGGGGGCCATCAATACGCAGTATTTT
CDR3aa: CSAQPFRQGAINTQYF

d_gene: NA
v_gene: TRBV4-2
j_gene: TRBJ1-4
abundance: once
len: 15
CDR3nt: TGTGCCAGCAGCCAAGAATACCGGGGGCATGAAAAACTGTTTTTT
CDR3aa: CASSQEYRGHEKLFF

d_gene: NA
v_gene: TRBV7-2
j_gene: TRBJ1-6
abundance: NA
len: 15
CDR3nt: TGTGCCAGCAGCCAACAGGGCTTCTATAATTCACCCCTCCACTTT
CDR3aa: CASSQQGFYNSPLHF

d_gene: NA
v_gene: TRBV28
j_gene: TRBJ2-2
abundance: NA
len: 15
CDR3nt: TGTGCCAGCACGGTCGGGACACCTAACACCGGGGAGCTGTTTTTT
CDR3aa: CASTVGTPNTGELFF

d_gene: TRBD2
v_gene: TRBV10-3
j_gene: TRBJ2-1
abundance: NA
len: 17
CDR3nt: TGTGCCATCAGTGGGGCTAGCGGGGGCCAAGTCATGTGGGGGCAGTTCTTC
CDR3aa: CAISGASGGQVMWGQFF

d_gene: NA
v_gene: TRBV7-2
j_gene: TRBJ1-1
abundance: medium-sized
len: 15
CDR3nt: TGTGCCAGCAGCTGGGAACCGGGGCCGAACACTGAAGCTTTCTTT
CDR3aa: CASSWEPGPNTEAFF

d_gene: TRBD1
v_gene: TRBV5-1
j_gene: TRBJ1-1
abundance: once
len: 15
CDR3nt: TGCGCCAGCAGCCTAAACCCACAGGGGGACACTGAAGCTTTCTTT
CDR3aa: CASSLNPQGDTEAFF

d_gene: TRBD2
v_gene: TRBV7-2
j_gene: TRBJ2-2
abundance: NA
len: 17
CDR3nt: TGTGCCAGCAGCCTACTAGCGGAGGGGCGGCACACCGGGGAGCTGTTTTTT
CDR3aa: CASSLLAEGRHTGELFF

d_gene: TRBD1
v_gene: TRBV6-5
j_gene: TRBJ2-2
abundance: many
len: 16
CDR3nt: TGTGCCAGCAAAGGCCCCGGGACAGTGAACACCGGGGAGCTGTTTTTT
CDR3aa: CASKGPGTVNTGELFF

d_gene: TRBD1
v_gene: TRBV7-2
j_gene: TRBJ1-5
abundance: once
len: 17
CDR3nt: TGTGCCAGCAGCTTAGGGGGGTCCCAGGGGGCCGTTCAGCCCCAGCATTTT
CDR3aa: CASSLGGSQGAVQPQHF

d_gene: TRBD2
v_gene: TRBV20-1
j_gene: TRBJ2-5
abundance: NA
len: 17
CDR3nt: TGCAGTGCTAGGCGTCCTAGCGGGGGGCGACGCCAAGAGACCCAGTACTTC
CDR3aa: CSARRPSGGRRQETQYF

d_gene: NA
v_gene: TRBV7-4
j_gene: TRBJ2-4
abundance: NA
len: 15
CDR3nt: TGTGCCAGCAGCTTAGCGCGGGTAGCCAAAAACATTCAGTACTTC
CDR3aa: CASSLARVAKNIQYF

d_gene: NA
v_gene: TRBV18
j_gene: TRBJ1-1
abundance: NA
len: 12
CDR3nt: TGTGCCAGCTCACCACAGAACACTGAAGCTTTCTTT
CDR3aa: CASSPQNTEAFF

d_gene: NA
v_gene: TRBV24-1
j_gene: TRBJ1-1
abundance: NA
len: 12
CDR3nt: TGTGCCACCAGCAACCCGGGGTCTGAAGCTTTCTTT
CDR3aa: CATSNPGSEAFF

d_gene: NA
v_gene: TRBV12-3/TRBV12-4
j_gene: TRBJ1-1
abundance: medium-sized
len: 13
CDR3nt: TGTGCCAGCAGTTTAAGTGGGGGCTGGGGGGCTTTCTTT
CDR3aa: CASSLSGGWGAFF

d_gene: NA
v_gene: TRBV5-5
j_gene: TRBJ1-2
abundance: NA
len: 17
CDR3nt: TGTGGCAGCAGCTTGGTGTTCGGACCGGAATCTAACTATGGCTACACCTTC
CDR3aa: CGSSLVFGPESNYGYTF

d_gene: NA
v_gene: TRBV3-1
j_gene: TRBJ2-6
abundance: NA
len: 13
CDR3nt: TGTGCCAGCAGCTCCCGGGACGTAAAACTGCTGACTTTC
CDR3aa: CASSSRDVKLLTF

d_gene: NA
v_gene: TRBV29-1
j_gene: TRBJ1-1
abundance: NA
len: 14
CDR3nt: TGCAGCGTTGCTCGAGGGGGGAGGGACACTGAAGCTTTCTTT
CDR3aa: CSVARGGRDTEAFF

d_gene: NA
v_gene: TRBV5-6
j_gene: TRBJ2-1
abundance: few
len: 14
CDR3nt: TGTGCCAGCAGCTTGATGGGGGGCAGTTTTGAGCAGTTCTTC
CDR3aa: CASSLMGGSFEQFF

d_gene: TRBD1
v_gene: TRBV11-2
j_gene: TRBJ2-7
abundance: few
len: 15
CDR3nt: TGTGCCAGCAGTTCAATTCCGGGACAGGGATACGAGCAGTACTTC
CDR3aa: CASSSIPGQGYEQYF

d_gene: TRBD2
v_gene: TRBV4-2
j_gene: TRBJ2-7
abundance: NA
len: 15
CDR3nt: TGTGCCAGCAGAGCCCTAGCGGGGGGTACGTACGAGCAGTACTTC
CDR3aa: CASRALAGGTYEQYF

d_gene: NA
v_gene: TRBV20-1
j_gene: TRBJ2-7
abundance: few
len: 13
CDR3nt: TGCAGTGCTAGATCGGGACTCTACTACGAGCAGTACTTC
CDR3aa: CSARSGLYYEQYF

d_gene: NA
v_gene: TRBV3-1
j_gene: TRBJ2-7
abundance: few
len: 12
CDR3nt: TGTGCCAGCAGCCAAGTGTGGCACGAGCAGTACTTC
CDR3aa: CASSQVWHEQYF

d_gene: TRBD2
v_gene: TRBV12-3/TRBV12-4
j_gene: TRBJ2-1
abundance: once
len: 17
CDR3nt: TGTGCCAGCAGTTTAAGGGGACTAGCGGGGGCCCCCATCTGGCAGTTCTTC
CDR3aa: CASSLRGLAGAPIWQFF